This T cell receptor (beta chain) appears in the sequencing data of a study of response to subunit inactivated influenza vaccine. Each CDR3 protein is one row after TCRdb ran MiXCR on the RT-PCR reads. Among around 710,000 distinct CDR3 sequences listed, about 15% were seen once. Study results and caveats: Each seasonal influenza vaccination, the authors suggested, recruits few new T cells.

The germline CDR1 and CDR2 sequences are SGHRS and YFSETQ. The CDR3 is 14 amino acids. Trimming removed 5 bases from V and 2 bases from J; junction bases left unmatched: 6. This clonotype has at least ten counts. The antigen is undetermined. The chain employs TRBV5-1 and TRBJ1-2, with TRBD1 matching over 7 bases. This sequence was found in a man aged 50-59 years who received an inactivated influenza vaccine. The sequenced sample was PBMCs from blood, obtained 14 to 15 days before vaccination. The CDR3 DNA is TGCGCCAGCAGTCAGGGGGACAGAAACTATGGCTACACCTTC. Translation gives CASSQGDRNYGYTF.